A selection of T cell receptor beta chains follows, all from one sample in a study of radiotherapy plus CTLA-4 blockade in lung cancer. Here immunoSEQ multiplex PCR was the method, and the copy in TCRdb shows in-frame clones only, minus some. The sample holds about 47,000 clones; 70% to 80% are singletons and the top ten take under 9.5%. This material consisted of peripheral blood, taken from a patient treated with radiotherapy plus ipilimumab. The receptors were gathered from a human donor with non-small cell lung cancer who had stable disease on radiotherapy plus ipilimumab. Each CDR3 is given with its conserved first and last residue. A D gene is named only where the DNA matches it firmly. Only part of the rows carry a size: once, few, many, or a class if the clone is expanded.

TRBV4-1	NA	TRBJ1-1	NA	TGCGCCAGCAGCGGGGACGGGAACACTGAAGCTTTCTTT	CASSGDGNTEAFF
TRBV18	NA	TRBJ1-1	NA	TGTGCCAGCTCAGTTTCAGGTGTAGAAGCTTTCTTT	CASSVSGVEAFF
TRBV6-4	NA	TRBJ2-3	TRBD2	TGTGCCAGCAGTAATAGCGGGGGGAGAGATACGCAGTATTTT	CASSNSGGRDTQYF
TRBV7-2	few	TRBJ1-2	NA	TGTGCCAGCAGCTTAGTAGGGTACGGGGAGGGGGATGGCTACACCTTC	CASSLVGYGEGDGYTF
TRBV30	NA	TRBJ1-1	TRBD1	TGTGCCTGGAACAGGGGGGCGAACACTGAAGCTTTCTTT	CAWNRGANTEAFF
TRBV19	NA	TRBJ1-5	NA	TGTGCCAGCGGGTCTCTTCAGCCCCAGCATTTT	CASGSLQPQHF
TRBV10-3	few	TRBJ2-7	TRBD1	TGTGCCATCAGTGAGTCGGGACAGGACTACGAGCAGTACTTC	CAISESGQDYEQYF
TRBV14	NA	TRBJ2-2	NA	TGTGCCAGCAGCCAAGCTCTCGTAACCGGGGAGCTGTTTTTT	CASSQALVTGELFF
TRBV20-1	NA	TRBJ2-1	NA	TGCAGTGCTAGACAAGACAATGAGCAGTTCTTC	CSARQDNEQFF
TRBV5-1	NA	TRBJ1-1	NA	TGCGCCAGCAGCTTAACGGGCTCCTCGGACACTGAAGCTTTCTTT	CASSLTGSSDTEAFF
TRBV19	NA	TRBJ1-1	TRBD1	TGTGCCAGTAGCAAACGGACAGGACGGGTGAACACTGAAGCTTTCTTT	CASSKRTGRVNTEAFF
TRBV13	NA	TRBJ1-5	TRBD1	TGTGCCAGCAGCCGGGACAGACGAGATCAGCCCCAGCATTTT	CASSRDRRDQPQHF
TRBV2	NA	TRBJ1-3	NA	TGTGCCAGCGGGTCTAGCTCTGGAAACACCATATATTTT	CASGSSSGNTIYF
TRBV7-9	NA	TRBJ1-1	NA	TGTGCCAGCAGCTTAGGAAGGTTCCAGATGAACACTGAAGCTTTCTTT	CASSLGRFQMNTEAFF
TRBV2	NA	TRBJ2-2	TRBD1	TGTGCCAGCAGTGAACAGGGGGCCACCGGGGAGCTGTTTTTT	CASSEQGATGELFF
TRBV9	NA	TRBJ2-2	TRBD1	TGTGCCAGCAGCGGGATTTTAGGACAGGGTGGATTAACGAACACCGGGGAGCTGTTTTTT	CASSGILGQGGLTNTGELFF
TRBV18	NA	TRBJ2-3	TRBD2	TGTGCCAGCTCACCAGGACTAGCGGGGGGGACCACAGATACGCAGTATTTT	CASSPGLAGGTTDTQYF
TRBV6-4	few	TRBJ1-6	NA	TGTGCCAGCAGTGACCGAGCGGGGGTAAATTCACCCCTCCACTTT	CASSDRAGVNSPLHF
TRBV6-1	NA	TRBJ2-7	NA	TGTGCCACCCTGGTAGCATGGGGACAAGGGGGTAAGCAGTACTTC	CATLVAWGQGGKQYF
TRBV9	NA	TRBJ1-2	NA	TGTGCCAGCAGCCCTCACCTCGGGGGCAACTATGGCTACACCTTC	CASSPHLGGNYGYTF
TRBV19	NA	TRBJ2-1	TRBD1	TGTGCCAGTAGCCCGGGACAGGGGAGTTCCAATGAGCAGTTCTTC	CASSPGQGSSNEQFF
TRBV27	once	TRBJ1-2	NA	TGCCCCGGGGGGACCTATGGCTACACCTTC	CPGGTYGYTF
TRBV6-5	NA	TRBJ1-1	NA	TGTGCCAGCAGTTACAGCTTTCGAGACACTGAAGCTTTCTTT	CASSYSFRDTEAFF
TRBV7-9	NA	TRBJ1-4	NA	TGTGCCAGCAGCTTTAGCACTTCGGGGGATTGGAATGAAAAACTGTTTTTT	CASSFSTSGDWNEKLFF
TRBV11-2	few	TRBJ1-1	NA	TGTGCCAGCAGCTTAGAATCCGTTGGTGAAGCTTTCTTT	CASSLESVGEAFF
TRBV6-6	NA	TRBJ1-3	NA	TGTGCCAGCAGACCCGGACGGAACGCGGGAAACACCATATATTTT	CASRPGRNAGNTIYF
TRBV6-5	few	TRBJ2-1	NA	TGTGCCAGCAGTTCCCTTCGAATGGTGCAGTTCTTC	CASSSLRMVQFF
TRBV9	NA	TRBJ2-7	NA	TGTGCCAGCAGCGTAGCCCAACAGGGAACCTACGAGCAGTACTTC	CASSVAQQGTYEQYF
TRBV28	NA	TRBJ1-2	TRBD1	TGTGCCAGCAGTTTTGGAGTCGCACAGGGGCAAATCTACACCTTC	CASSFGVAQGQIYTF
TRBV11-3	NA	TRBJ2-2	NA	TGTGCCAGCAGCTCCTCTCAAACCGGGGAGCTGTTTTTT	CASSSSQTGELFF
TRBV14	NA	TRBJ1-1	NA	TGTGCCAGCAGCCAAATTGTCATCCCCACTGAAGCTTTCTTT	CASSQIVIPTEAFF
TRBV19	NA	TRBJ2-7	NA	TGTGCCAGTAGTCCCCTATTACAGACCTACGAGCAGTACTTC	CASSPLLQTYEQYF
TRBV5-1	NA	TRBJ1-2	NA	TGCGCCAGCAGCTTGAGCTCAGGGCCTAGTGGCTACACCTTC	CASSLSSGPSGYTF
TRBV5-1	NA	TRBJ2-7	TRBD2	TGCGCCCGCAGCTTGGGCGGGGGGGACTACGAGCAGTACTTC	CARSLGGGDYEQYF
TRBV4-1	NA	TRBJ1-1	NA	TGCGCCAGCAGCCACATCGGGGACCGGGCTTTCTTT	CASSHIGDRAFF
TRBV29-1	NA	TRBJ1-1	NA	TGCAGCGCCATTAAGGGGACTGAAGCTTTCTTT	CSAIKGTEAFF
TRBV5-1	NA	TRBJ2-5	TRBD1	TGCGCCAGCAGCGGCCGGACAGGGGGGATCCAAGAGACCCAGTACTTC	CASSGRTGGIQETQYF
TRBV5-1	NA	TRBJ1-2	TRBD1	TGCGCCAGCAGCCCTGGGGACAGTACCTATGGCTACACCTTC	CASSPGDSTYGYTF
TRBV5-1	NA	TRBJ2-2	NA	TGCGCCAGCAGCTTGGCCAGTGGTAACGCCGGGGAGCTGTTTTTT	CASSLASGNAGELFF
TRBV19	NA	TRBJ1-4	TRBD1	TGTGCCAGTAGTCCAAGACAGGGGATAGAGGAAAAACTGTTTTTT	CASSPRQGIEEKLFF
TRBV10-2	NA	TRBJ2-1	NA	TGCGCCAGCAGTGACCTCGGGGTCCGTCACTACAATGAGCAGTTCTTC	CASSDLGVRHYNEQFF
TRBV7-6	few	TRBJ2-1	TRBD1	TGTGCCAGCGGACAGGCCCTGAGCTCCTACAATGAGCAGTTCTTC	CASGQALSSYNEQFF
TRBV6-4	NA	TRBJ2-1	NA	TGTGCCAGCAGCGTTAGCGGCACCTACAATGAGCAGTTCTTC	CASSVSGTYNEQFF
TRBV6-1	NA	TRBJ1-5	TRBD1	TGTGCCAGCAGTGAAGCCGACAGGGTGCGGACGGCGAGCAATCAGCCCCAGCATTTT	CASSEADRVRTASNQPQHF
TRBV10-1	NA	TRBJ2-5	NA	TGCGCCAGCAGTGATTCTTGGGGCGAAGAGACCCAGTACTTC	CASSDSWGEETQYF
TRBV19	NA	TRBJ1-2	TRBD1	TGTGCCAGTAGCACAAGGACAGGGGAGATAGGCAACTATGGCTACACCTTC	CASSTRTGEIGNYGYTF
TRBV6-6	NA	TRBJ1-2	TRBD1	TGTGCCAGCAGTTACTTCGACAGGGATGGCTACACCTTC	CASSYFDRDGYTF
TRBV11-2	once	TRBJ1-2	NA	TGTGCCAGCAGCTTAGGGCAGGTCTATGGCTACACCTTC	CASSLGQVYGYTF
TRBV2	NA	TRBJ2-5	NA	TGTGCCAGCACCCTCCTCCCCCAAGAGACCCAGTACTTC	CASTLLPQETQYF
TRBV7-3	few	TRBJ1-2	NA	TGTGCCAGCAGCTCCGGGACACCTATAGTCTGGACCTTC	CASSSGTPIVWTF
TRBV7-2	NA	TRBJ2-1	NA	TGTGCCAGCAGGTTACGCGGGGCCTACAATGAGCAGTTCTTC	CASRLRGAYNEQFF
TRBV5-4	NA	TRBJ2-3	NA	TGTGCCAGCAATGGGGGAAACACAGATACGCAGTATTTT	CASNGGNTDTQYF
TRBV7-6	NA	TRBJ2-6	NA	TGTGCCAGCAGCCATGGGAGAGGCCTCTCTGGGGCCAACGTCCTGACTTTC	CASSHGRGLSGANVLTF